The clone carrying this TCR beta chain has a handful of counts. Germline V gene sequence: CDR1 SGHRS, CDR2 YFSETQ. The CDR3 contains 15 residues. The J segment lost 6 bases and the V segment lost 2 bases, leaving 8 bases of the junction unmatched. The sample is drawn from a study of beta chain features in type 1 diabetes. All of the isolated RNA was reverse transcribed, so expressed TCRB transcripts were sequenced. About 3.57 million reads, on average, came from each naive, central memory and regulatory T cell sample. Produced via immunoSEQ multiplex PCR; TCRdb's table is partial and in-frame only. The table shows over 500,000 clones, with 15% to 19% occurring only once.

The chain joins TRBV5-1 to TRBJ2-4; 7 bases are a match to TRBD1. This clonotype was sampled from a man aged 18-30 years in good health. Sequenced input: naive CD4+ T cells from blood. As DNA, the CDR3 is TGCGCCAGCAGCTTTTCCTCAGGGGGATTAAACATTCAGTACTTC. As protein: CASSFSSGGLNIQYF.